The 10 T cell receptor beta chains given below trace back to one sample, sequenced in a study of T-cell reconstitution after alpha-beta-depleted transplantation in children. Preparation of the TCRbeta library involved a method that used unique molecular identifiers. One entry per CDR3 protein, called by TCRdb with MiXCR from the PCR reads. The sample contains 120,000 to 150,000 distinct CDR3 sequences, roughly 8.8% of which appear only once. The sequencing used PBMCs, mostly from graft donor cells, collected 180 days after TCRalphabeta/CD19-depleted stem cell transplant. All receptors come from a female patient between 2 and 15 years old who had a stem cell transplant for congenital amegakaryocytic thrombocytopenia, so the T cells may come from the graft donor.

The CDR3 reads CASRLWTKETQYF. CDR3 nucleotide sequence: TGTGCCAGCAGATTGTGGACCAAAGAGACCCAGTACTTC. This sequence joins TRBV7-9 and TRBJ2-5; D call uncertain. The germline CDR1 and CDR2 sequences are SEHNR and FQNEAQ (reference sequence). The CDR3 totals 13 residues. The V end was cut by 6 bases, the J end by 3 bases, with 11 bases between.

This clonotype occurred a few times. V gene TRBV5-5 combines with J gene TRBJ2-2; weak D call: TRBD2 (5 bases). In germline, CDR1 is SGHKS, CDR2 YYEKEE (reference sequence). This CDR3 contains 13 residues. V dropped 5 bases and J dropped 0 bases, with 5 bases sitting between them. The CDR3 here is CASRRANTGELFF. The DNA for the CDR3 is TGTGCCAGCAGGAGGGCGAACACCGGGGAGCTGTTTTTT.

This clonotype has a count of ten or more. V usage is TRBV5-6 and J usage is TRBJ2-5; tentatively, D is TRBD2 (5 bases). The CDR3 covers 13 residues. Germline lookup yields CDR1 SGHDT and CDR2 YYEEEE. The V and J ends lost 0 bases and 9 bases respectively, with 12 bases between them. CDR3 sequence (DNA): TGTGCCAGCAGCTTGGTGGCCGACGGGGCCCAGTACTTC. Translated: CASSLVADGAQYF.

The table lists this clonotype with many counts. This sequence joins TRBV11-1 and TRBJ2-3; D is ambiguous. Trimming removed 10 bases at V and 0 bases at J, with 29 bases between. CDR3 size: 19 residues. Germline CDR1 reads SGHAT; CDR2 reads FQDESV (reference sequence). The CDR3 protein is CATALYVGETTSSTDTQYF. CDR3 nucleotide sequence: TGTGCCACAGCGCTTTACGTTGGCGAAACAACGTCTAGCACAGATACGCAGTATTTT.

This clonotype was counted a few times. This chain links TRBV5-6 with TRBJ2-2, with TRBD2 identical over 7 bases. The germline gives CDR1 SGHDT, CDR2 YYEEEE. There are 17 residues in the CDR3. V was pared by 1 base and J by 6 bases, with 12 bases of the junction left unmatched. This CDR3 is CASSLWASGSTPGELFF. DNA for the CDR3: TGTGCCAGCAGCTTGTGGGCTAGCGGTTCCACTCCCGGGGAGCTGTTTTTT.

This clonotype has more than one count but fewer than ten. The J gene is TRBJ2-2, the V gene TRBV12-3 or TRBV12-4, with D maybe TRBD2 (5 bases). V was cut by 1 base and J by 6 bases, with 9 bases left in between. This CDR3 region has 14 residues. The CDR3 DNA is TGTGCCAGCAGTTTAGGGGGTAGCGCCGGGGAGCTGTTTTTT. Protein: CASSLGGSAGELFF.

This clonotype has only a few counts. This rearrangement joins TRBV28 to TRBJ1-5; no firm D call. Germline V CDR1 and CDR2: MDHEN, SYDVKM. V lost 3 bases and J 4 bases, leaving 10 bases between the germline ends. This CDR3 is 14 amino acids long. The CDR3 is CASSFFGPNQPQHF. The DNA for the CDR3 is TGTGCCAGCAGTTTTTTCGGTCCTAATCAGCCCCAGCATTTT.

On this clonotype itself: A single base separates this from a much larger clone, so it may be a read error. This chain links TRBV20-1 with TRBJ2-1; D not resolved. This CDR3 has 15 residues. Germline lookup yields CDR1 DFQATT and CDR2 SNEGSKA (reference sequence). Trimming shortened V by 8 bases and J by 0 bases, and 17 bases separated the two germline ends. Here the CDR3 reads CSSLPFASSYNEQFF. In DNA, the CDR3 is TGCAGTTCCCTGCCTTTTGCGAGCTCCTACAATGAGCAGTTCTTC.

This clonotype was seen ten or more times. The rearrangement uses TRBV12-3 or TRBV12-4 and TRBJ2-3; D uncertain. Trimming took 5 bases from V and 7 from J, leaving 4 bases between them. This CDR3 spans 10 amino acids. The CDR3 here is CASSLYTQYF. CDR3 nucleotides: TGTGCCAGCAGTCTTTATACGCAGTATTTT.

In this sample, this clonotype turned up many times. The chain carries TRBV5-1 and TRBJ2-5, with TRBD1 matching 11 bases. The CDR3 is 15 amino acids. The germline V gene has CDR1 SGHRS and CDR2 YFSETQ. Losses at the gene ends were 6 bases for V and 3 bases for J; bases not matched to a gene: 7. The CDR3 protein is CASTDGTGGKETQYF. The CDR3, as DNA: TGCGCCAGCACCGACGGGACAGGGGGTAAAGAGACCCAGTACTTC. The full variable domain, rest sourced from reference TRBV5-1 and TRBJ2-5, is KAGVTQTPRYLIKTRGQQVTLSCSPISGHRSVSWYQQTPGQGLQFLFEYFSETQRNKGNFPGRFSGRQFSNSRSEMNVSTLELGDSALYLCASTDGTGGKETQYFGPGTRLLVL.